The entry below gives a single T cell receptor (beta chain) sequence along with its context. This CDR3 is built from 18 residues. Unmatched junction bases numbered 6, after V lost 3 bases and J lost 0 bases. From germline, CDR1 is LGHNA and CDR2 YSLEER. The data were taken from a study of naive and memory T cell subsets. An equimolar mix of two oligonucleotides served as the beta constant-region primer for TRBC1 and TRBC2. Ligated cDNA was amplified by four rounds of PCR with nested alpha and beta constant-region primers and SP2. TCRdb processed the UMI-ligation and nested PCR reads anew with MiXCR; each CDR3 protein has one entry. The sample holds tens of thousands of distinct CDR3 sequences, over 8.5% seen once.

The gene calls are TRBV4-3 and TRBJ2-3; 13 bases are shared with TRBD2. This TCR was recovered from a human donor in good health. Sequenced sample: naive CD8+ T cells from blood. Here the CDR3 DNA reads TGCGCCAGCAGCCAGTCGGGACTAGCGGGGTCTAGCACAGATACGCAGTATTTT. This sequence encodes CASSQSGLAGSSTDTQYF.